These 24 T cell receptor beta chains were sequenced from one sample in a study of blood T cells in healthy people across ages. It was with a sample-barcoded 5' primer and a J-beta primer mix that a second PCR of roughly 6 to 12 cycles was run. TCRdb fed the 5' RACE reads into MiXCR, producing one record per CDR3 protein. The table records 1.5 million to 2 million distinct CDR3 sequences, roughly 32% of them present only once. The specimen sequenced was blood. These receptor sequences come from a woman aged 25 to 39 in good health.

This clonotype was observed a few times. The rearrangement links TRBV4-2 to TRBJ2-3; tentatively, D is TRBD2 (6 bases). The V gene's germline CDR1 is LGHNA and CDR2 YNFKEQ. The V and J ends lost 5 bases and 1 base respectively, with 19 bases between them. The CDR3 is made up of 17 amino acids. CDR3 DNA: TGTGCCAGCAGCTTAGAGGAGCTGGTAGCGGGCACAGATACGCAGTATTTT. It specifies CASSLEELVAGTDTQYF.

For the CDR3, the DNA is TGTGCCAGCAGCCAAGAATCCCTAGCGGGGGACGAGTTCTCAGATACGCAGTATTTT. It encodes CASSQESLAGDEFSDTQYF. The V and J genes are TRBV3-1 and TRBJ2-3, with 10 bases that match TRBD2. The CDR3 spans 19 residues. V lost 0 bases and J lost 4; bases outside the gene matches: 13. The germline V gene encodes CDR1 LGHDT and CDR2 YNNKEL (reference sequence).

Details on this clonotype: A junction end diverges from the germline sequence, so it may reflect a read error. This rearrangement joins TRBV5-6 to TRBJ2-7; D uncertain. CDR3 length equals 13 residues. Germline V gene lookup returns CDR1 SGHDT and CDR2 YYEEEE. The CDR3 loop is CASSRMNSYVQYF. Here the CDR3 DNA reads TGTGCCAGCAGCCGAATGAACTCCTACGTGCAGTACTTC. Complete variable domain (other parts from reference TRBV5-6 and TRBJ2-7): DAGVTQSPTHLIKTRGQQVTLRCSPKSGHDTVSWYQQALGQGPQFIFQYYEEEERQRGNFPDRFSGHQFPNYSSELNVNALLLGDSALYLCASSRMNSYVQYFGPGTRLTVT.

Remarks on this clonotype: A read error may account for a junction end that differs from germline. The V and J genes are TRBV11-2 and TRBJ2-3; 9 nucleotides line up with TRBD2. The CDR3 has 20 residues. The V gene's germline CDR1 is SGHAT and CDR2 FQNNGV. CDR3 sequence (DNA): TGTGCCAGCAGTTACGAGACCGGACCCTCGGGAGGGACTAGCATAGATACGCAGTATTTT. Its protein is CASSYETGPSGGTSIDTQYF.

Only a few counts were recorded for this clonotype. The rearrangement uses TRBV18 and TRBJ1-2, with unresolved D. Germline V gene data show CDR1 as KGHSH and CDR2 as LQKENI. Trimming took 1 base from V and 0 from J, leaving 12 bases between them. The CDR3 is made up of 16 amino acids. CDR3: CASSPLVGAPNYGYTF. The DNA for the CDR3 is TGTGCCAGCTCACCACTGGTCGGAGCTCCTAACTATGGCTACACCTTC.

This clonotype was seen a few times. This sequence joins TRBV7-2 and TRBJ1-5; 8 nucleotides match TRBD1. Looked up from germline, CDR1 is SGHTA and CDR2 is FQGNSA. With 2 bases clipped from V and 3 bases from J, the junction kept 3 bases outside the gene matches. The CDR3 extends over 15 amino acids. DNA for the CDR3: TGTGCCAGCAGCTTAAACAGGGGGTACAATCAGCCCCAGCATTTT. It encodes CASSLNRGYNQPQHF.

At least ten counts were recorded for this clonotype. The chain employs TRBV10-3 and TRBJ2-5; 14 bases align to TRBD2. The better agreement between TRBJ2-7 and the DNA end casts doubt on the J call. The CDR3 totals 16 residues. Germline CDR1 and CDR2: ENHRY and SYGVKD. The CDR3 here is CVTGLAGVGAGDEQYF. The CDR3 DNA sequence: TGTGTCACGGGACTAGCGGGAGTTGGGGCCGGCGACGAGCAGTACTTC.

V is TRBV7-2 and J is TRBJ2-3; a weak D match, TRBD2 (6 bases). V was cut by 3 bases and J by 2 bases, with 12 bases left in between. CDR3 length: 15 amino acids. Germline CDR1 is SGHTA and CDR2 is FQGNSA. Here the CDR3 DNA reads TGTGCCAGCAGCTTTGGGGGGATCTACACAGATACGCAGTATTTT. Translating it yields CASSFGGIYTDTQYF. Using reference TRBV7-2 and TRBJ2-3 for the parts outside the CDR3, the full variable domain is GAGVSQSPSNKVTEKGKDVELRCDPISGHTALYWYRQSLGQGLEFLIYFQGNSAPDKSGLPSDRFSAERTGGSVSTLTIQRTQQEDSAVYLCASSFGGIYTDTQYFGPGTRLTVL.

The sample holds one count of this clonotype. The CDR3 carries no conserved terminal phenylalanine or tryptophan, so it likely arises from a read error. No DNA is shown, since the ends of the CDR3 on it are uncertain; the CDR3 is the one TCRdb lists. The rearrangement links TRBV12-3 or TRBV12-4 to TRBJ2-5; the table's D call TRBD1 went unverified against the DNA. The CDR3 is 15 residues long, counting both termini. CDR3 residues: CASSFWAGDGYTFGS.

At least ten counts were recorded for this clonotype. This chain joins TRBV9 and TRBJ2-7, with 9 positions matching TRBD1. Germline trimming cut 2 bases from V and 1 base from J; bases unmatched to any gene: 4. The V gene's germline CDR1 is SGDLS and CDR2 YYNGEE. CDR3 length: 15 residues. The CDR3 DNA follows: TGTGCCAGCAGCGTTGGACAGGGGAGATCCTACGAGCAGTACTTC. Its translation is CASSVGQGRSYEQYF.

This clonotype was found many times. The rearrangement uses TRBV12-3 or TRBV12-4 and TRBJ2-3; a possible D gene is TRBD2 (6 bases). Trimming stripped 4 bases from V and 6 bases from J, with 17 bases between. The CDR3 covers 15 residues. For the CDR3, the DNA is TGTGCCAGCAGTTACCGGGGGACGTTCTCGGATACGCAGTATTTT. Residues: CASSYRGTFSDTQYF.

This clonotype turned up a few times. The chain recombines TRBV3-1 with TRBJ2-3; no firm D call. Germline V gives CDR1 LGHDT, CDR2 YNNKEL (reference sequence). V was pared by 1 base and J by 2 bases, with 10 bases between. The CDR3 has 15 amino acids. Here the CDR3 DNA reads TGTGCCAGCAGCCAAGTACCCAGCTACACAGATACGCAGTATTTT. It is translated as CASSQVPSYTDTQYF.

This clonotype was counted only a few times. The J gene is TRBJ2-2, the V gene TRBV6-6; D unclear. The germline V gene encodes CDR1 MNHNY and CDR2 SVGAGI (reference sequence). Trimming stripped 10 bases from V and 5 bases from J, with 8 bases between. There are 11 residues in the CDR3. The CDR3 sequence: CATGVTGELFF. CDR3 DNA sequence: TGTGCCACAGGAGTTACCGGGGAGCTGTTTTTT.

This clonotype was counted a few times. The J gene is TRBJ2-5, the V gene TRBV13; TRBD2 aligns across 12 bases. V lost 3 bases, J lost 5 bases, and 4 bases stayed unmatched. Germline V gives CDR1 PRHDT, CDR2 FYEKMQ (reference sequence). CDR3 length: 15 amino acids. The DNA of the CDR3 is TGTGCCAGCAGCTTCCAGACTAGCGGGAGCGAGACCCAGTACTTC. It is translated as CASSFQTSGSETQYF. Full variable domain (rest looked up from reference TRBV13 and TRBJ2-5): AAGVIQSPRHLIKEKRETATLKCYPIPRHDTVYWYQQGPGQDPQFLISFYEKMQSDKGSIPDRFSAQQFSDYHSELNMSSLELGDSALYFCASSFQTSGSETQYFGPGTRLLVL.

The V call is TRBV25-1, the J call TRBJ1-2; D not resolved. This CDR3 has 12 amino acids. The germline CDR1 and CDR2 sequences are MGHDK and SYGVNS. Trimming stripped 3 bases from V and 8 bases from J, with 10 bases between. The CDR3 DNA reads TGTGCCAGCAGTGACCATAGATGGGGCTACACCTTC. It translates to CASSDHRWGYTF.

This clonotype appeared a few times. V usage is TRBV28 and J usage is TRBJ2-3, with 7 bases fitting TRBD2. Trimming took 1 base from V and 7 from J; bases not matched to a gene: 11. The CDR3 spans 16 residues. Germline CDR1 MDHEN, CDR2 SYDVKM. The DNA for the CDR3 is TGTGCCAGCAGTTTATTTTCTAGCGGCCCCGAAAATACGCAGTATTTT. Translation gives CASSLFSSGPENTQYF.

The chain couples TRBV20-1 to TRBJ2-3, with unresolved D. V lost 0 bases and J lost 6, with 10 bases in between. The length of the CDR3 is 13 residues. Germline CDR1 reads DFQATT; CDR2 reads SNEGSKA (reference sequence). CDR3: CSARDTRRDTQYF. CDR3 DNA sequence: TGCAGTGCTAGAGATACGAGACGGGATACGCAGTATTTT.

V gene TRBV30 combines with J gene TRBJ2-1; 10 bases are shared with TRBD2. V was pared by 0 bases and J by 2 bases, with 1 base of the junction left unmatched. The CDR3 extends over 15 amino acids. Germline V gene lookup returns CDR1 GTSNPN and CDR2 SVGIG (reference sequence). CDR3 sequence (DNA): TGTGCCTGGAGTGTACTAGCGGGACCCTACAATGAGCAGTTCTTC. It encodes CAWSVLAGPYNEQFF.

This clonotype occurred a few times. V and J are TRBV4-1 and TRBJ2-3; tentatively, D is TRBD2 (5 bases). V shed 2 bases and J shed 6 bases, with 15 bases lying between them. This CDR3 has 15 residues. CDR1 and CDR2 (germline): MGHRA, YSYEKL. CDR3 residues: CASSQITDFKDTQYF. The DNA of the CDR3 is TGCGCCAGCAGCCAAATAACGGACTTCAAGGATACGCAGTATTTT.

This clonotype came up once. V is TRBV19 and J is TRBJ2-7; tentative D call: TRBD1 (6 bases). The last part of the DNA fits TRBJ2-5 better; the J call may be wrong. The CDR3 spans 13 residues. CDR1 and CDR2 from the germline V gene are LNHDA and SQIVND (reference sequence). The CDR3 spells CASSMDSWGTQYF. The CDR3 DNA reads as TGTGCCAGTAGTATGGACAGTTGGGGGACCCAGTACTTC.

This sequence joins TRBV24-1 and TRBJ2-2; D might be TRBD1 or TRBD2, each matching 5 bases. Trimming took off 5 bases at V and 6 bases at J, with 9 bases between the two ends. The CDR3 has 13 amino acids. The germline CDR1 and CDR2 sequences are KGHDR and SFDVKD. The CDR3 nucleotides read TGTGCCACCAGTGGGCAGGGACCCGGGGAGCTGTTTTTT. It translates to CATSGQGPGELFF.

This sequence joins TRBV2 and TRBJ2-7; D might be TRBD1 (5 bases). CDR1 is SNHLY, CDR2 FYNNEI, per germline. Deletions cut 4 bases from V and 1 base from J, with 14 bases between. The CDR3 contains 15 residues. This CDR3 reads CASSVVGRSSYEQYF. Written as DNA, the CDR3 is TGTGCCAGCAGTGTGGTGGGGCGCTCTTCCTACGAGCAGTACTTC.

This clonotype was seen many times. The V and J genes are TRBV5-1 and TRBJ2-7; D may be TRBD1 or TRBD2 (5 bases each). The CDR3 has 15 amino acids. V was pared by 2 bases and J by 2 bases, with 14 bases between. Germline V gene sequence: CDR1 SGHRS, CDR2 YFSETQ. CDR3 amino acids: CASSFLGDLTYEQYF. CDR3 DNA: TGCGCCAGCAGCTTTTTGGGGGACCTAACCTACGAGCAGTACTTC.

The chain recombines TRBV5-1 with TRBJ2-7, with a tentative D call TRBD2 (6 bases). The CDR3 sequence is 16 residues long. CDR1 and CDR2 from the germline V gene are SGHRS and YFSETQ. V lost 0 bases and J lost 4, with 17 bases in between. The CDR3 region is CASSLASWGELYEQYF. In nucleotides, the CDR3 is TGCGCCAGCAGCTTGGCCTCATGGGGGGAGTTATACGAGCAGTACTTC.